The entry below describes one TCR beta chain. Its specificity is unknown. The conserved phenylalanine or tryptophan is not found at the CDR3 terminus, so this likely reflects a read error. A single record per CDR3 protein comes from TCRdb applying MiXCR to the reads. The sample holds about 220,000 distinct CDR3 sequences, about 40% seen once. The data are from a study of T cell repertoires in cytomegalovirus infection. Study-level findings and limits: CMV-specific HLA-C-restricted TCR beta clonotypes dominated the ex vivo response.

V trimming: 1 base; J trimming: 7 bases; junction bases outside the gene matches: 7. This CDR3 has 15 residues. Germline CDR1 and CDR2: DFQATT and SNEGSKA (reference sequence). This receptor was obtained from a human donor in good health (CMV status not recorded). Some clones in this sample may be carry-over from other donors' samples. The rearrangement joins TRBV20-1 to TRBJ2-1; 10 bases match TRBD2. Sequences were derived from CD8+ T cells from cultured PBMCs, sampled from culture after CMV antigen stimulation. CDR3 sequence reads: CSARVTSGMRNEQFY. Written as DNA, the CDR3 is TGCAGTGCTAGAGTTACTAGCGGGATGAGGAATGAGCAGTTCTAC.